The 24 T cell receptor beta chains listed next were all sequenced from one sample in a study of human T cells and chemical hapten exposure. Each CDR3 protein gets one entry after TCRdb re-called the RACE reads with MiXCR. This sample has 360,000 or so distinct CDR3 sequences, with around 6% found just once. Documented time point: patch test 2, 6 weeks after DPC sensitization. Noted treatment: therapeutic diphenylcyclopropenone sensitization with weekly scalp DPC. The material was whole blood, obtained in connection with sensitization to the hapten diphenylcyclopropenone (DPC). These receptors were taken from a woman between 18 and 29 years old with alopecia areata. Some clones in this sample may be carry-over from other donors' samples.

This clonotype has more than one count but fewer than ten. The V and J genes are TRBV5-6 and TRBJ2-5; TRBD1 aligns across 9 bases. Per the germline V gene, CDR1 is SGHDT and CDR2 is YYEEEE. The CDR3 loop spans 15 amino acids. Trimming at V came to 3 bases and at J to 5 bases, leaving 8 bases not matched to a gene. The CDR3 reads CASSYGQGRRETQYF. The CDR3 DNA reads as TGTGCCAGCAGCTACGGACAGGGGCGAAGGGAGACCCAGTACTTC.

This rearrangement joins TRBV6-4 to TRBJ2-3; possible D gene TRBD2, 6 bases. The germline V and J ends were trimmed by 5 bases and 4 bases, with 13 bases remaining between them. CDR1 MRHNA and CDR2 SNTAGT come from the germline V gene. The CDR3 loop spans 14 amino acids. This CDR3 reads CASSRDSEADTQYF. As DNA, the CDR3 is TGTGCCAGCAGTCGGGACTCTGAGGCAGATACGCAGTATTTT.

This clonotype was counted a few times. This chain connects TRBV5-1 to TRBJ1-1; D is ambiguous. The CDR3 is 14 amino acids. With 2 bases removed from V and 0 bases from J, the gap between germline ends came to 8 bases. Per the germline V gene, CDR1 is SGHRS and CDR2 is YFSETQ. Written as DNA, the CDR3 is TGCGCCAGCAGCTTTACCAGGATGAACACTGAAGCTTTCTTT. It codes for CASSFTRMNTEAFF.

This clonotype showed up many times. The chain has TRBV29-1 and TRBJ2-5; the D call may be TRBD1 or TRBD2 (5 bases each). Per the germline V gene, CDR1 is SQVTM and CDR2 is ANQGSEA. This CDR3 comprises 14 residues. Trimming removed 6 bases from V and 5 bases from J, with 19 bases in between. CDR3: CSVWGPTLGETQYF. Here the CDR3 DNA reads TGCAGCGTGTGGGGACCGACTTTAGGGGAGACCCAGTACTTC.

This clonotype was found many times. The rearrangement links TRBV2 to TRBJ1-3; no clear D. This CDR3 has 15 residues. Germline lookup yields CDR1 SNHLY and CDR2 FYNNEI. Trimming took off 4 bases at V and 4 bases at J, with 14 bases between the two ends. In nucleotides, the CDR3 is TGTGCCAGCAGTGTTGGAGGGTCCGGCGGAAACACCATATATTTT. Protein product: CASSVGGSGGNTIYF.

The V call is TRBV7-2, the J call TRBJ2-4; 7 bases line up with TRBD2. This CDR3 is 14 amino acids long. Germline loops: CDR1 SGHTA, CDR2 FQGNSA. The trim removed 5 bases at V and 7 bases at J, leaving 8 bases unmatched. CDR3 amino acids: CASSPLAGGNIQYF. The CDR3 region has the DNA TGTGCCAGCAGCCCGTTAGCGGGCGGCAACATTCAGTACTTC. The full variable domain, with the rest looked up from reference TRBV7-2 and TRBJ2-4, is GAGVSQSPSNKVTEKGKDVELRCDPISGHTALYWYRQSLGQGLEFLIYFQGNSAPDKSGLPSDRFSAERTGGSVSTLTIQRTQQEDSAVYLCASSPLAGGNIQYFGAGTRLSVL.

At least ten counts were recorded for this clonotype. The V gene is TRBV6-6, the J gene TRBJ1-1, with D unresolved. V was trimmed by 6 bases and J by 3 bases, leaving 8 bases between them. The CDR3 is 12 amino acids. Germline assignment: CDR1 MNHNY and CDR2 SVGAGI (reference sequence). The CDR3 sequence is CASSPPDTEAFF. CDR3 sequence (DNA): TGTGCCAGCAGCCCCCCTGACACTGAAGCTTTCTTT.

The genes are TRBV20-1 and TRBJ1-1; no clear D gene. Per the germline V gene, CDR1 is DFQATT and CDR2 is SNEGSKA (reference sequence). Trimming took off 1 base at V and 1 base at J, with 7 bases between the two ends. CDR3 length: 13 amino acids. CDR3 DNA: TGCAGTGCTAGAGTTTTTGAGAACACTGAAGCTTTCTTT. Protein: CSARVFENTEAFF.

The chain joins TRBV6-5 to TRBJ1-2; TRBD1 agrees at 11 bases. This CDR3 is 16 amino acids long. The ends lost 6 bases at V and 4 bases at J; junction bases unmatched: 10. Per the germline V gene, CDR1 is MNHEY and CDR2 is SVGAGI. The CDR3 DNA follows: TGTGCCAGCAGGGGGACAGGGGGTTTGGAGGGCTATGGCTACACCTTC. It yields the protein CASRGTGGLEGYGYTF.

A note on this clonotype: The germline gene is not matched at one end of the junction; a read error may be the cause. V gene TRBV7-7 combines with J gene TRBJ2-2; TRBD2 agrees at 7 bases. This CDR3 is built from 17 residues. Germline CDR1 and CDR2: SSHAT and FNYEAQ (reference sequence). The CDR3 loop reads CASSLGSGGVNTGELFF. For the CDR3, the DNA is TGTGCTAGCAGCTTAGGTTCGGGAGGTGTGAACACCGGGGAGCTGTTTTTT.

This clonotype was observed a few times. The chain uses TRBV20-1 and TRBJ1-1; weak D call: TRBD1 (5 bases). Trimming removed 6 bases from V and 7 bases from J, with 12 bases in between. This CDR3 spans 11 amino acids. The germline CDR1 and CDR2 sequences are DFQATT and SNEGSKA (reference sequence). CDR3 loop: CSAPGTDEAFF. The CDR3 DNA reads TGCAGTGCCCCCGGGACTGATGAAGCTTTCTTT.

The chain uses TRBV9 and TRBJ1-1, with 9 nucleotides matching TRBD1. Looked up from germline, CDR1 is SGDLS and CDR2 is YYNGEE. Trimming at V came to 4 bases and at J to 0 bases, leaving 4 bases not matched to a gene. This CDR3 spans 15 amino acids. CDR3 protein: CASSPGDRVNTEAFF. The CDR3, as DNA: TGTGCCAGCAGCCCGGGGGACAGGGTGAACACTGAAGCTTTCTTT.

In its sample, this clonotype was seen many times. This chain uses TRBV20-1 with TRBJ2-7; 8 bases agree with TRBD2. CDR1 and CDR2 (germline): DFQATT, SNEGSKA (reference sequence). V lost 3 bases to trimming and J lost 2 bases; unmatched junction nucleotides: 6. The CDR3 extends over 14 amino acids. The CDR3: CSARGGGTTYEQYF. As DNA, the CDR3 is TGCAGTGCTAGGGGCGGGGGGACGACCTACGAGCAGTACTTC.

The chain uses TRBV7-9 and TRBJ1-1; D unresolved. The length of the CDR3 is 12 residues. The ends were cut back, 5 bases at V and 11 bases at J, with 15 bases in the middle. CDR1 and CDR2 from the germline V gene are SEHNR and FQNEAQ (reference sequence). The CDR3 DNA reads TGTGCCAGCAGCGCCGACGGCCCGTGGGCTTTCTTT. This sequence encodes CASSADGPWAFF.

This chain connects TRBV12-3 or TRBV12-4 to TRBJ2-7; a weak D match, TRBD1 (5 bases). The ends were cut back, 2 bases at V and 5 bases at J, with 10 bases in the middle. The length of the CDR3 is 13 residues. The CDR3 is CASSLQGLDEQYF. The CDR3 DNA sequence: TGTGCCAGCAGTTTACAGGGTTTGGACGAGCAGTACTTC.

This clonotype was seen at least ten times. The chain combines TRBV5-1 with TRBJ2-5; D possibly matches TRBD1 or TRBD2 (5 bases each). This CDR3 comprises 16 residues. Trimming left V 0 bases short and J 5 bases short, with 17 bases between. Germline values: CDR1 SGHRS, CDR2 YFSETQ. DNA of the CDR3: TGCGCCAGCAGCTTGGGCGAGGCGGGTGCAGGGGAGACCCAGTACTTC. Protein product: CASSLGEAGAGETQYF.

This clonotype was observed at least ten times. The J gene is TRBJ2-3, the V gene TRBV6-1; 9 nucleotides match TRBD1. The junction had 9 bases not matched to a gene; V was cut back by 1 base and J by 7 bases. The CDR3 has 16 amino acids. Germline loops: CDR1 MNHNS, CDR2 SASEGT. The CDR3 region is CASSEGWGTGPYTQYF. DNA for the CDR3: TGTGCCAGCAGTGAAGGGTGGGGGACAGGGCCTTATACGCAGTATTTT.

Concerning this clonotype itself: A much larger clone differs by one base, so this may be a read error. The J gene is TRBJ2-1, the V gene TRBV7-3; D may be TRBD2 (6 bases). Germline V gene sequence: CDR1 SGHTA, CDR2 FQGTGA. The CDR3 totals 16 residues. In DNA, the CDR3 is TGTGCCAGCAGCCGCCATTCCGGGACGGACTACAATAAGCAGTTCTTC. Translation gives CASSRHSGTDYNKQFF.

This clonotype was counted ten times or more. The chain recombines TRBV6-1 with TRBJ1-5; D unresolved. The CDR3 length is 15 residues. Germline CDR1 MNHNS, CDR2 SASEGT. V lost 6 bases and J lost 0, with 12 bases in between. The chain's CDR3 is CASRNAQYSNQPQHF. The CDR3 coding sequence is TGTGCCAGCAGAAACGCACAATATAGCAATCAGCCCCAGCATTTT.

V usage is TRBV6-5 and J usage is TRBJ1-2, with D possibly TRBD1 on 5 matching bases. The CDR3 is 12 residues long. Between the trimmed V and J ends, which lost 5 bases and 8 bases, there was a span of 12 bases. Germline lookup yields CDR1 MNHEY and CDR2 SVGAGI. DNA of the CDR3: TGTGCCAGCAGTATCGGGGCCGGGGGCTACACCTTC. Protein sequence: CASSIGAGGYTF.

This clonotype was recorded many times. CDR3: CASSLTIGSEQYF. The DNA for the CDR3 is TGTGCCAGCAGCTTAACGATAGGGAGCGAGCAGTACTTC. The rearrangement joins TRBV7-3 to TRBJ2-7; D is possibly TRBD2 (5 bases). V lost 0 bases and J 6 bases, leaving 9 bases between the germline ends. This CDR3 has 13 amino acids. Germline CDR1 is SGHTA and CDR2 is FQGTGA.

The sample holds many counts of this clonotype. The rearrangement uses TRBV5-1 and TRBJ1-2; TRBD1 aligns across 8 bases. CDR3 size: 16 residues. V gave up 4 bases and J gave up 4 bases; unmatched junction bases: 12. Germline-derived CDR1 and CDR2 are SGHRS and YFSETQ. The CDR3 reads CASSPRQGIAFYGYTF. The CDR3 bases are TGCGCCAGCAGCCCTAGACAGGGGATAGCGTTCTATGGCTACACCTTC.

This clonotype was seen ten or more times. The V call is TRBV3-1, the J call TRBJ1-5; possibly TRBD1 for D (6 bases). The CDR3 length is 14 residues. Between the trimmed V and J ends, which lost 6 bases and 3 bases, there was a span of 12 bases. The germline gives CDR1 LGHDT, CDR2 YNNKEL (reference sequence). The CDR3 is CASSLQGPNQPQHF. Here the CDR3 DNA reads TGTGCCAGCAGTCTACAGGGTCCCAATCAGCCCCAGCATTTT.

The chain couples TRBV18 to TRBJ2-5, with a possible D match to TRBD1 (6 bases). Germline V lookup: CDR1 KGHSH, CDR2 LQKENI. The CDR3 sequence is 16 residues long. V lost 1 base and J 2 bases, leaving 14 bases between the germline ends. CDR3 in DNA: TGTGCCAGCTCACCACGGAAGGACAGTTATCAAGAGACCCAGTACTTC. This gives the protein CASSPRKDSYQETQYF.